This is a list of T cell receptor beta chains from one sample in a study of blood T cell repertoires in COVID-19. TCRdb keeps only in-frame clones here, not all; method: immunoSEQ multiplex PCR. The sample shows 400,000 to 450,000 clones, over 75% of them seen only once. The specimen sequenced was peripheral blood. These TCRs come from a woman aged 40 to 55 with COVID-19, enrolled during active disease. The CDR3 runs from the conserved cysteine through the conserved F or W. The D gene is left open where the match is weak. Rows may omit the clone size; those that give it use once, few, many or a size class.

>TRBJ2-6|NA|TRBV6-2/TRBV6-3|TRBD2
CASSSPWVAGGFSGANVLTF
TGTGCCAGCAGTTCCCCATGGGTAGCGGGAGGCTTCTCTGGGGCCAACGTCCTGACTTTC
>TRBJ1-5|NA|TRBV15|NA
CATSRVEQINQPQHF
TGTGCCACCAGCAGAGTGGAACAGATCAATCAGCCCCAGCATTTT
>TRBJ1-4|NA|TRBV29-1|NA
CSVGWTANEKLFF
TGCAGCGTTGGATGGACAGCTAATGAAAAACTGTTTTTT
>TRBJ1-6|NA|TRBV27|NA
CASSLSGRGPYNSPLHF
TGTGCCAGCAGTTTATCGGGGAGGGGCCCTTATAATTCACCCCTCCACTTT
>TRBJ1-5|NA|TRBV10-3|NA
CAISESQLHNQPQHF
TGTGCCATCAGTGAGTCGCAGTTACACAATCAGCCCCAGCATTTT
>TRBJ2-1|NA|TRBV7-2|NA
CASSFSGSYNEQFF
TGTGCCAGCAGCTTCTCGGGGTCCTACAATGAGCAGTTCTTC
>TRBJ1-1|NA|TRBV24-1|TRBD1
CATSGPGQGDTEAFF
TGTGCCACCAGTGGACCCGGACAGGGGGACACTGAAGCTTTCTTT
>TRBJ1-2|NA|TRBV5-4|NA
CASSPSGHPNYGYTF
TGTGCCAGCAGCCCTTCCGGACATCCAAACTATGGCTACACCTTC
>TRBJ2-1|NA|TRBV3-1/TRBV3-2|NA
CASSGGLDNEQFF
TGTGCCAGCAGCGGGGGACTGGACAATGAGCAGTTCTTC
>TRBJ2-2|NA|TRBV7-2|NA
CASSLWWQDTGELFF
TGTGCCAGCAGCTTATGGTGGCAAGACACCGGGGAGCTGTTTTTT
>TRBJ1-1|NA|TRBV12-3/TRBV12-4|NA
CASTEDQGTEAFF
TGTGCCAGCACAGAGGACCAGGGCACTGAAGCTTTCTTT
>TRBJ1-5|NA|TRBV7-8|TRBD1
CASSSPGGYSNQPQHF
TGTGCCAGCAGCTCCCCAGGGGGTTATAGCAATCAGCCCCAGCATTTT
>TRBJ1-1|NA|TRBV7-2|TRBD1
CASSSRTGATEAFF
TGTGCCAGCAGCTCCCGGACAGGGGCCACTGAAGCTTTCTTT
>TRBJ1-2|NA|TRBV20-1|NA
CSAEQGVYTF
TGCAGTGCTGAACAGGGAGTCTACACCTTC
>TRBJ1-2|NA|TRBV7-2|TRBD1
CASSFRDRLHGYTF
TGTGCCAGCAGCTTTCGGGACAGGTTACATGGCTACACCTTC
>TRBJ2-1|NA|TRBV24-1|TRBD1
CATSDPGTGNEQFF
TGTGCCACCAGTGACCCAGGGACAGGCAATGAGCAGTTCTTC
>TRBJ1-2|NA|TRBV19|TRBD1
CASSRSGTGGSSYGYTF
TGTGCCAGTAGTAGATCCGGGACAGGGGGCAGTAGCTATGGCTACACCTTC
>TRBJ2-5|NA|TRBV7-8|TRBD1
CASSRQGYRETQYF
TGTGCCAGCAGCCGACAGGGGTATCGAGAGACCCAGTACTTC
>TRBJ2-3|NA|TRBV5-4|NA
CASSFQTDTQYF
TGTGCCAGCAGCTTCCAGACAGATACGCAGTATTTT
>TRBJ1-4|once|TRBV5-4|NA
CASSLGQRDEKLFF
TGTGCCAGCAGCTTGGGGCAGAGGGATGAAAAACTGTTTTTT
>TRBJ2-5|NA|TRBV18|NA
CASSQGSGSVQETQYF
TGTGCCAGCTCGCAGGGCTCCGGGAGCGTCCAAGAGACCCAGTACTTC
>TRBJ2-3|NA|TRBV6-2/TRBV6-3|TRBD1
CASSTRQGSYTDTQYF
TGTGCCAGCAGTACAAGACAGGGGTCTTACACAGATACGCAGTATTTT
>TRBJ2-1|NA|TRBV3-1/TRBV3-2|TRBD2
CASSLASGSNEQFF
TGTGCCAGCAGCTTGGCTAGCGGGAGTAATGAGCAGTTCTTC
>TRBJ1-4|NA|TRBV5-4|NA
CASSLGQRTSEKLFF
TGTGCCAGCAGCTTGGGACAGCGAACGAGTGAAAAACTGTTTTTT
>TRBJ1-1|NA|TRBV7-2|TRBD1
CASSLQGATANAFF
TGTGCCAGCAGCTTACAGGGGGCAACCGCAAATGCTTTCTTT
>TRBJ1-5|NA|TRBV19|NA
CASSIGHRVGRNQPQHF
TGTGCCAGTAGTATCGGTCACAGGGTCGGTAGAAATCAGCCCCAGCATTTT
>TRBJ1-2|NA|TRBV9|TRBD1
CASSAFRGLNGYTF
TGTGCCAGCAGCGCATTCAGGGGGCTGAATGGCTACACCTTC
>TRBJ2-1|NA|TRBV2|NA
CASRSDREAYNEQFF
TGTGCCAGCAGATCCGACAGGGAGGCCTACAATGAGCAGTTCTTC
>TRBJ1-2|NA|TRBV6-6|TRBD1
CASSTGTGAGGYTF
TGTGCCAGCAGTACTGGGACAGGGGCTGGTGGCTACACCTTC
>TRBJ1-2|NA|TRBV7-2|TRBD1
CASSPRTGPAYGYTF
TGTGCCAGCAGCCCGAGGACAGGTCCAGCCTATGGCTACACCTTC
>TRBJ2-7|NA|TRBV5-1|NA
CASSLPRVSEQYF
TGCGCCAGCAGCTTACCCAGGGTGAGCGAGCAGTACTTC
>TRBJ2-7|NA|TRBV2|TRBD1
CASRYRGSSGEQYF
TGTGCCAGCAGGTACAGGGGTTCGTCGGGCGAGCAGTACTTC